A selection of T cell receptor beta chains follows, all from one sample in a study of T cells after yellow fever vaccination. TCRdb analysed the 5' RACE reads with MiXCR anew, one entry per CDR3 protein. The data show more than 300,000 distinct CDR3 sequences, with about 10% seen just once and about 3.3% held by the top ten. The sequencing used CD4+ T cells sorted from PBMCs, collected 45 days after the yellow fever booster vaccination. These receptors originate from a man between 18 and 35 years old who received the YFV17D yellow fever vaccine. CDR3s include the opening cysteine and the closing phenylalanine or tryptophan. The D gene is left open where the match is weak. Some rows have no size entry. The others give once, few or many, or a class for an expanded clone.

>TRBV7-2|TRBJ1-2|NA|NA
TGTGCCAGCAGCTTGGATGGGGGACGGTATGGCTACACCTTC
CASSLDGGRYGYTF
>TRBV11-2|TRBJ2-3|few|NA
TGTGCCAGCAGCTTATCATATACGCAGTATTTT
CASSLSYTQYF
>TRBV20-1|TRBJ2-2|few|TRBD1
TGCAGTGGATATAAATCCGGGACAGCTTCCACCGGGGAGCTGTTTTTT
CSGYKSGTASTGELFF
>TRBV4-1|TRBJ2-1|many|TRBD1
TGCGCCAGCAGCCGCTTGGACAGGGGGACCTACAATGAGCAGTTCTTC
CASSRLDRGTYNEQFF
>TRBV4-3|TRBJ2-3|many|NA
TGCGCCAGCAGCCAAGACACCCCCACAGATACGCAGTATTTT
CASSQDTPTDTQYF
>TRBV9|TRBJ2-3|few|TRBD2
TGTGCCAGCAGCGTAAGAGCGGGGGGGACAGATACGCAGTATTTT
CASSVRAGGTDTQYF
>TRBV10-3|TRBJ2-1|NA|NA
TGTGCCATCAGCACTCTTGGAGCGAATGAGCAGTTCTTC
CAISTLGANEQFF
>TRBV20-1|TRBJ2-1|many|TRBD2
TGCAGTGCTAGAGAGGGGGGGGATGAGCAGTTCTTC
CSAREGGDEQFF
>TRBV5-1|TRBJ2-5|many|TRBD1
TGCGCCAGCAGCTCGGGACAGGGACAAGAGACCCAGTACTTC
CASSSGQGQETQYF
>TRBV20-1|TRBJ2-4|NA|NA
TGCAGTGTGGGCCGAGCCGTTGTAGCCAAAAACATTCAGTACTTC
CSVGRAVVAKNIQYF
>TRBV10-3|TRBJ2-3|few|TRBD1
TGTGCCACCGGGACAGGGGGAGCAGATACGCAGTATTTT
CATGTGGADTQYF
>TRBV20-1|TRBJ1-5|NA|NA
TGCAGTGCTCGGACTCTATTAGGGCTTGGTATCGGTCAGCCCCAGCATTTT
CSARTLLGLGIGQPQHF
>TRBV5-1|TRBJ2-7|few|NA
TGCGCCAGCAGCTTGGAGGGTTACTACGAGCAGTACTTC
CASSLEGYYEQYF
>TRBV7-3|TRBJ2-1|NA|TRBD2
TGTGCCAGCAGGCCTAGCGGGGGGGCAGGCTTAAATGAGCAGTTCTTC
CASRPSGGAGLNEQFF
>TRBV7-2|TRBJ2-1|few|NA
TGTGCCAGCAGCTTAGCTAGTCAGAACAATGAGCAGTTCTTC
CASSLASQNNEQFF
>TRBV6-1|TRBJ2-2|few|TRBD2
TGTGCCAGCAGTGATCCCTCGGGGGGGCTCACCGGGGAGCTGTTTTTT
CASSDPSGGLTGELFF